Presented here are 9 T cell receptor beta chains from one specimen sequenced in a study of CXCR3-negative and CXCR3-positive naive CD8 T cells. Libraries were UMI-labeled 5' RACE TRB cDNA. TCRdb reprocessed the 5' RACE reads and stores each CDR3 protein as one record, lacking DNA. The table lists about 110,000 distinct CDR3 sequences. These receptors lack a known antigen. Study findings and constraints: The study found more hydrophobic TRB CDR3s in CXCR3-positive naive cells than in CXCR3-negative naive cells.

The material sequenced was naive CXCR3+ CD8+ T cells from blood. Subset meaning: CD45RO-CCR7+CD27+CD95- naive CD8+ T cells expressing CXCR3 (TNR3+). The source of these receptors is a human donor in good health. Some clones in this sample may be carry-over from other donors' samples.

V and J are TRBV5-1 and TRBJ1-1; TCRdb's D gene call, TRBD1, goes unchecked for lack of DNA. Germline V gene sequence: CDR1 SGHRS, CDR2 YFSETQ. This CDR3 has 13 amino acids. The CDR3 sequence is CASSLVGQIEAFF.

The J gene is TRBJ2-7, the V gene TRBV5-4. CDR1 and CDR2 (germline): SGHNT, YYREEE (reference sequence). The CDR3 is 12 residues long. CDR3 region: CASSLLGFEQYF. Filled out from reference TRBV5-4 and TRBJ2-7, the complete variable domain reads ETGVTQSPTHLIKTRGQQVTLRCSSQSGHNTVSWYQQALGQGPQFIFQYYREEENGRGNFPPRFSGLQFPNYSSELNVNALELDDSALYLCASSLLGFEQYFGPGTRLTVT.

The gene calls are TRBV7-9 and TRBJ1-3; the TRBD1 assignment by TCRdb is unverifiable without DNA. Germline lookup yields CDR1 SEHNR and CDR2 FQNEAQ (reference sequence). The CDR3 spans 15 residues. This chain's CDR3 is CASSLGSPSGNTIYF.

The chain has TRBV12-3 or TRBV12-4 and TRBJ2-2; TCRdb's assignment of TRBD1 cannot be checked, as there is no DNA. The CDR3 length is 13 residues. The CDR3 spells CASRTENTGELFF.

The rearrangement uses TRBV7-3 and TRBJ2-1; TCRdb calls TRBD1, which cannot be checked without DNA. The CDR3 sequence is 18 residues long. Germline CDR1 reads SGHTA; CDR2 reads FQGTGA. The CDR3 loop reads CASSLNLRRDRAYNEQFF.

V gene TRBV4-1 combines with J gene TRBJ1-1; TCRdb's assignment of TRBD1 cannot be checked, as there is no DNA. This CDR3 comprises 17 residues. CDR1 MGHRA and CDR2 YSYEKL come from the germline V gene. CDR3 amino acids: CASSLRPGTGINTEAFF.

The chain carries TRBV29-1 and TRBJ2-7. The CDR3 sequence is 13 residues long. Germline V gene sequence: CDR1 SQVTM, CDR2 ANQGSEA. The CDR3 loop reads CSVEGGTSYEQYF.

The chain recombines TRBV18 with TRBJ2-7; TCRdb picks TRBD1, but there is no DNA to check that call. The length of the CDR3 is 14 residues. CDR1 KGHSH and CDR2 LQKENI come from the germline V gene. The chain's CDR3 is CASSPDRGDYEQYF.

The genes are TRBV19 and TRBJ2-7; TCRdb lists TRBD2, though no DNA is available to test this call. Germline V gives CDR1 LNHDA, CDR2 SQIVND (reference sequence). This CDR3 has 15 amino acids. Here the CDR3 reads CASSSLMGLAYEQYF.